Listed below are T cell receptor beta chains from one sample, sequenced in a study of T cell repertoires in cytomegalovirus infection. TCRdb passed the reads through MiXCR, listing each CDR3 protein once. The table lists around 530,000 distinct CDR3 sequences, more than 25% of them singletons, with roughly an eighth in the top ten. Material: PBMCs. The receptors were sampled from a human donor in good health (CMV status not recorded). Some clones in this sample may be carry-over from other donors' samples. The CDR3 runs from the conserved cysteine through the conserved F or W. Fields, in order: V gene, D gene, clone size, J gene, CDR3 protein, CDR3 DNA. A D gene is named only where the DNA matches it firmly. The size of a clone is reported for some rows only, either as once, few or many, or as a class for expanded clones.

V gene: TRBV7-2
D gene: TRBD1
clone size: many
J gene: TRBJ2-1
CDR3 protein: CASSPGGEQFF
CDR3 DNA: TGTGCCAGCAGTCCAGGGGGTGAGCAGTTCTTC

V gene: TRBV20-1
D gene: TRBD1
clone size: -
J gene: TRBJ1-1
CDR3 protein: CSARDRTGKNTEAFF
CDR3 DNA: TGCAGTGCTAGGGATAGGACAGGGAAGAACACTGAAGCTTTCTTT

V gene: TRBV4-1
D gene: -
clone size: -
J gene: TRBJ1-5
CDR3 protein: CASSHRGPSSNQPQHF
CDR3 DNA: TGCGCCAGCAGCCACAGGGGCCCCTCGAGCAATCAGCCCCAGCATTTT

V gene: TRBV24-1
D gene: -
clone size: -
J gene: TRBJ2-1
CDR3 protein: CATSDLVRNRNEQFF
CDR3 DNA: TGTGCCACCAGTGATTTGGTCAGGAATCGCAATGAGCAGTTCTTC

V gene: TRBV15
D gene: -
clone size: few
J gene: TRBJ1-2
CDR3 protein: CATSGYTGNYGYTF
CDR3 DNA: TGTGCCACCAGCGGTTACACAGGGAACTATGGCTACACCTTC

V gene: TRBV6-2/TRBV6-3
D gene: -
clone size: many
J gene: TRBJ2-7
CDR3 protein: CASSYPRNHEQYF
CDR3 DNA: TGTGCCAGCAGTTACCCGAGGAACCACGAGCAGTACTTC

V gene: TRBV10-3
D gene: TRBD2
clone size: -
J gene: TRBJ2-1
CDR3 protein: CAISESSGSSYNEQFF
CDR3 DNA: TGTGCCATCAGTGAATCAAGCGGGAGCTCCTACAATGAGCAGTTCTTC

V gene: TRBV2
D gene: TRBD2
clone size: few
J gene: TRBJ2-3
CDR3 protein: CASSRGILTSGSRNTQYF
CDR3 DNA: TGTGCCAGCAGTAGGGGGATTTTGACTAGCGGGAGCAGGAATACGCAGTATTTT

V gene: TRBV20-1
D gene: TRBD2
clone size: few
J gene: TRBJ2-1
CDR3 protein: CSARLAGFMNEQFF
CDR3 DNA: TGCAGTGCTAGACTAGCGGGATTCATGAATGAGCAGTTCTTC

V gene: TRBV27
D gene: -
clone size: -
J gene: TRBJ2-1
CDR3 protein: CASSYMTETGNEQFF
CDR3 DNA: TGTGCCAGCAGCTATATGACAGAAACGGGGAATGAGCAGTTCTTC

V gene: TRBV5-6
D gene: TRBD2
clone size: -
J gene: TRBJ2-1
CDR3 protein: CASSLGGRGSNEQFF
CDR3 DNA: TGTGCCAGCAGCTTGGGCGGGAGGGGGTCCAATGAGCAGTTCTTC

V gene: TRBV19
D gene: TRBD2
clone size: few
J gene: TRBJ2-5
CDR3 protein: CASRAPGGGETQYF
CDR3 DNA: TGTGCCAGTAGAGCCCCCGGGGGGGGAGAGACCCAGTACTTC

V gene: TRBV29-1
D gene: -
clone size: -
J gene: TRBJ2-1
CDR3 protein: CSVEESSYNEQFF
CDR3 DNA: TGCAGCGTTGAGGAGAGCTCCTACAATGAGCAGTTCTTC

V gene: TRBV20-1
D gene: -
clone size: -
J gene: TRBJ2-1
CDR3 protein: CSAPGPPGANEQFF
CDR3 DNA: TGCAGTGCTCCGGGGCCCCCTGGGGCCAATGAGCAGTTCTTC

V gene: TRBV6-2/TRBV6-3
D gene: -
clone size: -
J gene: TRBJ1-5
CDR3 protein: CASRGTFARPQHF
CDR3 DNA: TGTGCCAGCAGGGGGACATTTGCTCGGCCCCAGCATTTT

V gene: TRBV27
D gene: TRBD1
clone size: few
J gene: TRBJ1-1
CDR3 protein: CASSFQGQGSTEAFF
CDR3 DNA: TGTGCCAGCAGTTTCCAGGGACAGGGTTCCACTGAAGCTTTCTTT

V gene: TRBV7-2
D gene: TRBD2
clone size: many
J gene: TRBJ2-2
CDR3 protein: CASSLNGGSFSGELFF
CDR3 DNA: TGTGCCAGCAGCTTAAACGGCGGGAGTTTCTCCGGGGAGCTGTTTTTT

V gene: TRBV19
D gene: TRBD2
clone size: few
J gene: TRBJ2-1
CDR3 protein: CASKEGGSVFNEQFF
CDR3 DNA: TGTGCCAGTAAGGAGGGCGGGAGCGTCTTCAATGAGCAGTTCTTC

V gene: TRBV24-1
D gene: -
clone size: -
J gene: TRBJ1-5
CDR3 protein: CATTTPRNEHQPQHF
CDR3 DNA: TGTGCCACCACCACCCCCCGCAACGAACATCAGCCCCAGCATTTT

V gene: TRBV7-2
D gene: TRBD2
clone size: many
J gene: TRBJ2-7
CDR3 protein: CASSLAGSGRGTYEQYF
CDR3 DNA: TGTGCCAGCAGCTTAGCAGGTAGCGGGAGGGGTACCTACGAGCAGTACTTC

V gene: TRBV10-3
D gene: -
clone size: many
J gene: TRBJ1-1
CDR3 protein: CAISALGGNTEAFF
CDR3 DNA: TGTGCCATCAGTGCTTTAGGGGGGAACACTGAAGCTTTCTTT

V gene: TRBV7-9
D gene: TRBD1
clone size: few
J gene: TRBJ1-1
CDR3 protein: CAVETGENMNTEAFF
CDR3 DNA: TGTGCCGTCGAGACAGGGGAAAACATGAACACTGAAGCTTTCTTT

V gene: TRBV6-5
D gene: TRBD2
clone size: -
J gene: TRBJ2-1
CDR3 protein: CASSYGRLAVTSYNEQFF
CDR3 DNA: TGTGCCAGCAGTTACGGGAGGCTAGCGGTAACCTCCTACAATGAGCAGTTCTTC

V gene: TRBV10-3
D gene: TRBD2
clone size: many
J gene: TRBJ2-5
CDR3 protein: CAISELAGMGQETQYF
CDR3 DNA: TGTGCCATCAGTGAACTAGCGGGAATGGGCCAAGAGACCCAGTACTTC

V gene: TRBV20-1
D gene: TRBD2
clone size: many
J gene: TRBJ2-7
CDR3 protein: CSARSGTSDYEQYF
CDR3 DNA: TGCAGTGCTAGATCCGGGACTAGCGACTACGAGCAGTACTTC

V gene: TRBV18
D gene: -
clone size: -
J gene: TRBJ1-2
CDR3 protein: CASSPKNGAAIGYTF
CDR3 DNA: TGTGCCAGCTCACCGAAGAATGGGGCGGCTATCGGCTACACCTTC

V gene: TRBV6-6
D gene: -
clone size: -
J gene: TRBJ2-1
CDR3 protein: CASTILGGGRRGEQFF
CDR3 DNA: TGTGCCAGCACCATCCTGGGGGGAGGTAGACGCGGCGAGCAGTTCTTC

V gene: TRBV20-1
D gene: -
clone size: few
J gene: TRBJ2-4
CDR3 protein: CSALEDIQYF
CDR3 DNA: TGCAGTGCTCTGGAGGACATTCAGTACTTC

V gene: TRBV7-2
D gene: -
clone size: many
J gene: TRBJ2-3
CDR3 protein: CASSPWAARADTQYF
CDR3 DNA: TGTGCCAGCAGCCCGTGGGCGGCGCGGGCAGATACGCAGTATTTT

V gene: TRBV6-2/TRBV6-3
D gene: -
clone size: -
J gene: TRBJ1-2
CDR3 protein: CASRPAGNNYGYTF
CDR3 DNA: TGTGCCAGTCGACCTGCCGGGAACAACTATGGCTACACCTTC

V gene: TRBV7-2
D gene: -
clone size: many
J gene: TRBJ2-1
CDR3 protein: CASSLVQDNEQFF
CDR3 DNA: TGTGCCAGCAGCTTAGTACAGGACAATGAGCAGTTCTTC

V gene: TRBV5-5
D gene: TRBD1
clone size: -
J gene: TRBJ1-1
CDR3 protein: CASSSGQNLNTEAFF
CDR3 DNA: TGTGCCAGCAGCTCGGGACAGAACTTGAACACTGAAGCTTTCTTT

V gene: TRBV7-3
D gene: -
clone size: -
J gene: TRBJ2-1
CDR3 protein: CASSPRASYNEQFF
CDR3 DNA: TGTGCCAGCAGCCCCCGGGCCTCATACAATGAGCAGTTCTTC

V gene: TRBV29-1
D gene: TRBD2
clone size: once
J gene: TRBJ2-2
CDR3 protein: CSARTSGRAYSGELFF
CDR3 DNA: TGCAGCGCTAGGACTAGCGGGAGGGCCTACTCCGGGGAGCTGTTTTTT

V gene: TRBV28
D gene: -
clone size: -
J gene: TRBJ1-1
CDR3 protein: CASSLLGADTEAFF
CDR3 DNA: TGTGCCAGCAGTTTATTAGGGGCCGACACTGAAGCTTTCTTT

V gene: TRBV10-3
D gene: TRBD1
clone size: few
J gene: TRBJ2-7
CDR3 protein: CAIRRDRGDTYEQYF
CDR3 DNA: TGTGCCATCAGGCGGGACAGGGGCGACACCTACGAGCAGTACTTC

V gene: TRBV12-5
D gene: -
clone size: -
J gene: TRBJ1-2
CDR3 protein: CASGSRGGYTF
CDR3 DNA: TGTGCTAGTGGTAGCAGGGGTGGCTACACCTTC

V gene: TRBV4-1
D gene: -
clone size: many
J gene: TRBJ2-1
CDR3 protein: CASSPRDFSYNEQFF
CDR3 DNA: TGCGCCAGCAGCCCCCGGGACTTCTCCTACAATGAGCAGTTCTTC

V gene: TRBV4-1
D gene: -
clone size: few
J gene: TRBJ2-6
CDR3 protein: CASSHPTGNSGANVLTF
CDR3 DNA: TGCGCCAGCAGCCACCCCACCGGCAACTCTGGGGCCAACGTCCTGACTTTC

V gene: TRBV5-6
D gene: -
clone size: -
J gene: TRBJ2-2
CDR3 protein: CASSLKVGNTGELFF
CDR3 DNA: TGTGCCAGCAGCTTGAAAGTGGGAAACACCGGGGAGCTGTTTTTT

V gene: TRBV11-2
D gene: -
clone size: few
J gene: TRBJ2-1
CDR3 protein: CASSPWRRRLFEQFF
CDR3 DNA: TGTGCCAGCAGCCCCTGGCGGCGCCGGCTTTTTGAGCAGTTCTTC

V gene: TRBV12-3/TRBV12-4
D gene: TRBD2
clone size: many
J gene: TRBJ2-2
CDR3 protein: CASSFGLAGSSGELFF
CDR3 DNA: TGTGCCAGCAGTTTTGGCCTAGCGGGGTCTTCGGGGGAGCTGTTTTTT

V gene: TRBV28
D gene: TRBD1
clone size: -
J gene: TRBJ1-5
CDR3 protein: CASSSRTGVENQPQHF
CDR3 DNA: TGTGCCAGCAGTTCCAGAACAGGGGTGGAGAATCAGCCCCAGCATTTT

V gene: TRBV7-9
D gene: -
clone size: few
J gene: TRBJ1-1
CDR3 protein: CASSLASGDTEAFF
CDR3 DNA: TGTGCCAGCAGCTTAGCGTCCGGCGACACTGAAGCTTTCTTT

V gene: TRBV12-3/TRBV12-4
D gene: -
clone size: few
J gene: TRBJ1-5
CDR3 protein: CASSLTQDTHQPQHF
CDR3 DNA: TGTGCCAGCAGTTTGACCCAAGATACGCATCAGCCCCAGCATTTT

V gene: TRBV18
D gene: -
clone size: -
J gene: TRBJ1-4
CDR3 protein: CASSPRWSSEKLFF
CDR3 DNA: TGTGCCAGCTCACCAAGATGGTCGTCGGAAAAACTGTTTTTT

V gene: TRBV20-1
D gene: TRBD2
clone size: -
J gene: TRBJ2-3
CDR3 protein: CSARNGRVSTDTQYF
CDR3 DNA: TGCAGTGCTAGAAACGGGAGGGTTAGCACAGATACGCAGTATTTT

V gene: TRBV11-3
D gene: -
clone size: -
J gene: TRBJ2-5
CDR3 protein: CASSLDGSRAGTQYF
CDR3 DNA: TGTGCCAGCAGCTTAGATGGCAGCCGTGCCGGGACCCAGTACTTC